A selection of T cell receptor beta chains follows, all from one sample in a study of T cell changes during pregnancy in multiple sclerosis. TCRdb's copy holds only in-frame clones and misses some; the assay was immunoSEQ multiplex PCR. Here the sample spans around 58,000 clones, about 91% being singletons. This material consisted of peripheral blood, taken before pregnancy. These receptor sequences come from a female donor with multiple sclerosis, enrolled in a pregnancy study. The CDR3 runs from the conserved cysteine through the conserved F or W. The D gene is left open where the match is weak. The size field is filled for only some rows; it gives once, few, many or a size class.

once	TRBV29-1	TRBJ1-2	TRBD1	TGCAGCGTTGTGGTGGACAGGGCCTCTGGCTACACCTTC	CSVVVDRASGYTF
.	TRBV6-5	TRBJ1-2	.	TGTGCCAGCCGTACAGTTAGTAGGGGCTATGGCTACACCTTC	CASRTVSRGYGYTF
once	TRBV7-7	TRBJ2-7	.	TGTGCCAGCAGCTTAGACAGATCCTACGAGCAGTACTTC	CASSLDRSYEQYF
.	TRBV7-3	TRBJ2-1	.	TGTGCCAGCAGCTTAAGCGTGGGCGAGGGTACCCACAATGAGCAGTTCTTC	CASSLSVGEGTHNEQFF
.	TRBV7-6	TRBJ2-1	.	TGTGCCAGCAGCTTAGTGGCGGTTAGCTCCTACAATGAGCAGTTCTTC	CASSLVAVSSYNEQFF
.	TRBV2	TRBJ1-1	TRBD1	TGTGCCAGCAGTGAAAGACAGGGGAACACTGAAGCTTTCTTT	CASSERQGNTEAFF
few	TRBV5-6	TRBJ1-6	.	TGTGCCAGCATCGCGCGAGGAGAGGGATCTTCACCCCTCCACTTT	CASIARGEGSSPLHF
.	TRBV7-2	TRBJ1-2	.	TGTGCCAGCAGCTTACAGCGGGGAGGCTACACCTTC	CASSLQRGGYTF
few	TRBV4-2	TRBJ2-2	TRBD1	TGTGCCAGCAGCCTGCGCCCAAACAGGGGGACGAACACCGGGGAGCTGTTTTTT	CASSLRPNRGTNTGELFF
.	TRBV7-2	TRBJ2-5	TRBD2	TGTGCCAGCAGAGGTAGCGGGGGGGAGACCCAGTACTTC	CASRGSGGETQYF
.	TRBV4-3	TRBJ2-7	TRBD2	TGCGCCAGCAGCTCCGGGACTAGCAAGGTCTACGAGCAGTACTTC	CASSSGTSKVYEQYF
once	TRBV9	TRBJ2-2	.	TGTGCCAGCAGCGTGGCAGGGACGAACACCGGGGAGCTGTTTTTT	CASSVAGTNTGELFF
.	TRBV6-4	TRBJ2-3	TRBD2	TGTGCCAGCAGTGAGACTAGCGGGGGGGCAGATACGCAGTATTTT	CASSETSGGADTQYF
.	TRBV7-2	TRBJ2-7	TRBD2	TGTGCCAGCAGCTTAGTGGGAGGCGGGGGGGGCGAGCAGTACTTC	CASSLVGGGGGEQYF
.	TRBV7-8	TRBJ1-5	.	TGTGCCAGCAGCTTAGGGGGGGGGCGCCAGCCCCAGCATTTT	CASSLGGGRQPQHF